Listed below are T cell receptor beta chains from one sample, sequenced in a study of neurological immune-mediated disorders. TCRdb re-called the 5' RACE reads with MiXCR, one entry per CDR3 protein. The profile shows approximately 9,400 distinct CDR3 sequences, 22% of them singletons. The sample taken for sequencing was CD8+ T cells from blood. The receptors derive from a woman aged 35 to 49 with multiple sclerosis. CDR3s include the opening cysteine and the closing phenylalanine or tryptophan.

CDR3aa,v_gene
CSVGGRAAPEAFF,TRBV29-1
CASSLAPLYGYTF,TRBV11-2
CASSSQGEELFF,TRBV9
CASSLVEGTEAFF,TRBV5-1
CASSLGTEFSYEQYF,TRBV7-2
CSVEDPTTYEQYF,TRBV29-1
CATSRRTGGNSPLHF,TRBV15
CASSARTSGGLNTQYF,TRBV5-1
CASSGWDNEQFF,TRBV5-1
CASSLETGLAEAFF,TRBV5-1
CASSFMGELFF,TRBV7-2
CSVGQGAGGYTF,TRBV29-1
CASSLSGGRYEQYF,TRBV27
CASSVETQIDTQYF,TRBV9
CASTRDSSYEQYF,TRBV7-9
CASRERGRYTQYF,TRBV5-1
CSVEEVWTSGGATSYNEQFF,TRBV29-1
CASSFDSGTGGSTGELFF,TRBV7-9
CASSVEALGQLQETQYF,TRBV9
CATSRDLGAGASYEQYF,TRBV15
CASSATGGNEAFF,TRBV9
CSATPGQFYGYTF,TRBV20-1
CASSLRTGSHEQYF,TRBV13
CSVSGSSAPRVDTQYF,TRBV20-1
CASSITGEPNEKLFF,TRBV5-5
CASSLAPGHRNYGYTF,TRBV5-1
CASSFGIGNQPQHF,TRBV27
CSASTAGRDEQYF,TRBV20-1
CSAGGGTKETQYF,TRBV20-1
CASTEGYGYTF,TRBV2
CASSQVSKGNEQFF,TRBV4-1